A selection of T cell receptor beta chains follows, all from one sample in a study of siplizumab effects on memory and regulatory T cells. Clones were read by immunoSEQ multiplex PCR, and TCRdb kept only the in-frame ones, dropping some. Among about 50,000 clones listed, roughly 87% were seen once. Sequenced: naive CD8+ T cells sorted from blood. The receptors come from a human donor in good health. Both conserved end residues are trimmed from each CDR3. A row's size may be missing; if present it is once, few, many or a size class.

CDR3 protein: ASSLPGITGELF
clone size: NA
V gene: TRBV7-8
J gene: TRBJ2-2
CDR3 length: 12

CDR3 protein: ASSFGRTDTQY
clone size: NA
V gene: TRBV13
J gene: TRBJ2-3
CDR3 length: 11

CDR3 protein: ASSPLADDYEQY
clone size: NA
V gene: TRBV4-1
J gene: TRBJ2-7
CDR3 length: 12

CDR3 protein: ASSPDSRYEQY
clone size: NA
V gene: TRBV6-5
J gene: TRBJ2-7
CDR3 length: 11

CDR3 protein: ASSRGNEQF
clone size: once
V gene: TRBV2
J gene: TRBJ2-1
CDR3 length: 9

CDR3 protein: ASSYSGGSGETQY
clone size: NA
V gene: TRBV6-5
J gene: TRBJ2-5
CDR3 length: 13

CDR3 protein: ASARASTDGTDTQY
clone size: once
V gene: TRBV27
J gene: TRBJ2-3
CDR3 length: 14

CDR3 protein: ASSVGTGGLGYT
clone size: NA
V gene: TRBV9
J gene: TRBJ1-2
CDR3 length: 12

CDR3 protein: ARAAGDNEQF
clone size: NA
V gene: TRBV30
J gene: TRBJ2-1
CDR3 length: 10

CDR3 protein: ASSAFSGANVLT
clone size: NA
V gene: TRBV27
J gene: TRBJ2-6
CDR3 length: 12

CDR3 protein: ASSAAGSVYGYT
clone size: NA
V gene: TRBV9
J gene: TRBJ1-2
CDR3 length: 12

CDR3 protein: ASSVGPGLAGGSTDTQY
clone size: NA
V gene: TRBV9
J gene: TRBJ2-3
CDR3 length: 17

CDR3 protein: ASSPGTSGYEQY
clone size: NA
V gene: TRBV27
J gene: TRBJ2-7
CDR3 length: 12

CDR3 protein: ASSLGQETQY
clone size: NA
V gene: TRBV7-2
J gene: TRBJ2-5
CDR3 length: 10

CDR3 protein: ASGFPDQGETQY
clone size: few
V gene: TRBV12-5
J gene: TRBJ2-5
CDR3 length: 12

CDR3 protein: ASSLAGGNTEAF
clone size: NA
V gene: TRBV5-1
J gene: TRBJ1-1
CDR3 length: 12

CDR3 protein: ASSLEPSGSYEQY
clone size: NA
V gene: TRBV5-4
J gene: TRBJ2-7
CDR3 length: 13

CDR3 protein: ASSQDNWALNTEAF
clone size: NA
V gene: TRBV14
J gene: TRBJ1-1
CDR3 length: 14

CDR3 protein: ASSLGWGEQY
clone size: NA
V gene: TRBV5-6
J gene: TRBJ2-7
CDR3 length: 10

CDR3 protein: ASSVDGGGEAF
clone size: NA
V gene: TRBV9
J gene: TRBJ1-1
CDR3 length: 11

CDR3 protein: ASSRGLAGVSWPYEQY
clone size: NA
V gene: TRBV7-2
J gene: TRBJ2-7
CDR3 length: 16

CDR3 protein: ASRLGPRKTYGYT
clone size: few
V gene: TRBV12-2
J gene: TRBJ1-2
CDR3 length: 13

CDR3 protein: ASSLVFRGPQH
clone size: NA
V gene: TRBV27
J gene: TRBJ1-5
CDR3 length: 11

CDR3 protein: ASSSDLVFYGYT
clone size: NA
V gene: TRBV7-9
J gene: TRBJ1-2
CDR3 length: 12

CDR3 protein: ATSRATGGQPQH
clone size: few
V gene: TRBV15
J gene: TRBJ1-5
CDR3 length: 12

CDR3 protein: ASSSTTSGPDTQY
clone size: NA
V gene: TRBV2
J gene: TRBJ2-3
CDR3 length: 13

CDR3 protein: ASRPSGGDRELF
clone size: NA
V gene: TRBV27
J gene: TRBJ2-2
CDR3 length: 12

CDR3 protein: ASSSDSPWVGTDTQY
clone size: NA
V gene: TRBV11-3
J gene: TRBJ2-3
CDR3 length: 15

CDR3 protein: ASSSDGLVD
clone size: NA
V gene: TRBV7-9
J gene: TRBJ2-5
CDR3 length: 9